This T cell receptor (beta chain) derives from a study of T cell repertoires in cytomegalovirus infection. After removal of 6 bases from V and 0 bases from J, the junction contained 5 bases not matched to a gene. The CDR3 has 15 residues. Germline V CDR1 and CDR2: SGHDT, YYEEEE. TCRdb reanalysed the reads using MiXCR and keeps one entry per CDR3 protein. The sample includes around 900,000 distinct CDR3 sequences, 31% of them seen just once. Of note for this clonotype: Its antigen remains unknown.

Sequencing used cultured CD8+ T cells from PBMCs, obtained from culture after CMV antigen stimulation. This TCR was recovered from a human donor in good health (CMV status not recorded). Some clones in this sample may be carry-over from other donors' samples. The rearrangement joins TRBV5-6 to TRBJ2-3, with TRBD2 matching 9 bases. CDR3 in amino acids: CASIEGLASTDTQYF. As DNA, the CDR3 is TGTGCCAGCATTGAGGGACTAGCCAGCACAGATACGCAGTATTTT.